Listed here are 24 T cell receptor beta chains from one sample, sequenced in a study of T-cell memory formation after mild COVID-19. TCRdb re-called the 5' RACE reads with MiXCR, one entry per CDR3 protein. The sample carries about 400,000 distinct CDR3 sequences, roughly 15% recorded once. Sequenced sample: PBMCs or a T cell subset sorted from them (not recorded which). The receptors were sampled from a man younger than 35 who had mild COVID-19 (a few samples of this study predate the infection). Cell type and time point are not known.

The rearrangement uses TRBV6-6 and TRBJ1-2; tentatively, D is TRBD1 (5 bases). Germline CDR1 reads MNHNY; CDR2 reads SVGAGI (reference sequence). V lost 0 bases, J lost 7 bases, and 12 bases lay in between. The length of the CDR3 is 14 residues. CDR3 amino acids: CASSYSGQTGGYTF. CDR3 nucleotides: TGTGCCAGCAGTTACTCGGGGCAGACGGGTGGCTACACCTTC.

V is TRBV9 and J is TRBJ1-1, with D perhaps TRBD1 (5 bases). From germline, CDR1 is SGDLS and CDR2 YYNGEE. V shed 0 bases and J shed 1 base, with 13 bases lying between them. The CDR3 contains 16 residues. The CDR3 loop reads CASSVDGGSRNTEAFF. DNA for the CDR3: TGTGCCAGCAGCGTAGACGGGGGATCTCGGAACACTGAAGCTTTCTTT. Full variable domain (outside the CDR3, taken from reference TRBV9 and TRBJ1-1): DSGVTQTPKHLITATGQRVTLRCSPRSGDLSVYWYQQSLDQGLQFLIQYYNGEERAKGNILERFSAQQFPDLHSELNLSSLELGDSALYFCASSVDGGSRNTEAFFGQGTRLTVV.

This clonotype occurred a few times. V and J are TRBV6-2 or TRBV6-3 and TRBJ2-7; tentatively, D is TRBD2 (6 bases). CDR1 and CDR2 from the germline V gene are MNHEY and SVGEGT. V lost 4 bases and J 3 bases, leaving 13 bases between the germline ends. The length of the CDR3 is 14 residues. CDR3 nucleotide sequence: TGTGCCAGCAGTTCCTCTTATAGCGGCTACGAGCAGTACGTC. This codes for CASSSSYSGYEQYV.

The sample holds a few counts of this clonotype. This chain joins TRBV7-9 and TRBJ2-7; 9 bases line up with TRBD1. Looked up from germline, CDR1 is SEHNR and CDR2 is FQNEAQ (reference sequence). The CDR3 is 14 amino acids. J was trimmed by 4 bases and V by 5 bases; bases with no gene match: 6. The CDR3 DNA reads TGTGCCAGCAGCAATCGACAGGGGGGGTACGAGCAGTACTTC. This translates into CASSNRQGGYEQYF.

The V and J genes are TRBV5-1 and TRBJ2-1, with TRBD2 matching over 11 bases. Looked up from germline, CDR1 is SGHRS and CDR2 is YFSETQ. The CDR3 loop spans 14 amino acids. With 4 bases clipped from V and 7 bases from J, the junction kept 4 bases outside the gene matches. CDR3 amino acids: CASSPGTSGNEQFF. DNA for the CDR3: TGCGCCAGCAGCCCCGGGACTAGCGGAAATGAGCAGTTCTTC.

The chain employs TRBV4-3 and TRBJ2-5; possibly TRBD1 for D (6 bases). V was trimmed by 5 bases and J by 5 bases, leaving 15 bases between them. This CDR3 region has 14 residues. Germline assignment: CDR1 LGHNA and CDR2 YSLEER. The CDR3 here is CASSAYRDKETQYF. The CDR3 DNA reads as TGCGCCAGCAGCGCGTACCGGGACAAGGAGACCCAGTACTTC.

V is TRBV7-8 and J is TRBJ2-4, with 7 positions matching TRBD2. Germline lookup yields CDR1 SGHVS and CDR2 FQNEAQ. This CDR3 spans 14 amino acids. The V segment lost 8 bases and the J segment 5 bases; nucleotides outside the gene matches: 9. CDR3 sequence (DNA): TGTGCCAGCTCCCACCACCGGGAGGAAAACATTCAGTACTTC. It encodes CASSHHREENIQYF.

This clonotype has just a few counts. This chain connects TRBV7-7 to TRBJ2-2; TRBD2 aligns across 13 bases. The CDR3 totals 21 residues. The J segment lost 0 bases and the V segment lost 1 base, leaving 11 bases of the junction unmatched. CDR1 and CDR2 (germline): SSHAT, FNYEAQ (reference sequence). CDR3 coding DNA: TGTGCCAGCAGCTTAGTTTCACGACTAGCGGGGGGACGAACGAACACCGGGGAGCTGTTTTTT. Its translation is CASSLVSRLAGGRTNTGELFF.

In its sample, this clonotype was seen a few times. The chain uses TRBV5-1 and TRBJ2-3; D perhaps matches TRBD2 (5 bases). The V gene lost 4 bases and the J gene lost 2 bases, with 11 bases spanning the gap. Germline CDR1 and CDR2: SGHRS and YFSETQ. This CDR3 region has 14 residues. The CDR3 spells CASSTSGPTDTQYF. The CDR3 DNA is TGCGCCAGCAGCACAAGCGGTCCCACAGATACGCAGTATTTT.

This sequence joins TRBV7-2 and TRBJ1-2; D might be TRBD1 (6 bases). The CDR3 is 15 amino acids. V was shortened by 1 base and J by 1 base, with 10 bases between the two germline ends. Germline CDR1 is SGHTA and CDR2 is FQGNSA. The CDR3 here is CASSLVPGDNYGYTF. CDR3 DNA sequence: TGTGCCAGCAGCTTAGTCCCAGGGGATAACTATGGCTACACCTTC.

The V call is TRBV7-9, the J call TRBJ1-2; tentative D call: TRBD1 (5 bases). Germline CDR1 is SEHNR and CDR2 is FQNEAQ (reference sequence). The CDR3 totals 13 residues. Trimming left V 8 bases short and J 4 bases short, with 14 bases between. CDR3 nucleotides: TGTGCCAGCTTTGGCAGGGACTTCTATGGCTACACCTTC. The encoded protein is CASFGRDFYGYTF.

A few counts support this clonotype. The chain has TRBV12-3 or TRBV12-4 and TRBJ2-1; the D gene is possibly TRBD1 (5 bases). This CDR3 has 12 residues. Deletions cut 5 bases from V and 8 bases from J, with 10 bases between. CDR3 DNA sequence: TGTGCCAGCAGTCCCAGGGTTCATGAGCAGTTCTTC. Protein: CASSPRVHEQFF.

Here the CDR3 reads CASSLGTGTDQPQHF. The CDR3 nucleotides are TGTGCCAGCAGCCTCGGGACAGGTACTGATCAGCCCCAGCATTTT. V gene TRBV7-8 combines with J gene TRBJ1-5; 8 nucleotides agree with TRBD1. Losses at the gene ends were 5 bases for V and 5 bases for J; bases not matched to a gene: 8. The CDR3 loop spans 15 amino acids. In germline, CDR1 is SGHVS, CDR2 FQNEAQ.

The chain has TRBV4-1 and TRBJ2-5; D not certain. The ends were cut back, 4 bases at V and 5 bases at J, with 14 bases in the middle. The CDR3 is made up of 14 amino acids. Germline lookup yields CDR1 MGHRA and CDR2 YSYEKL. CDR3 protein: CASSPYGAGETQYF. In nucleotides, the CDR3 is TGCGCCAGCAGCCCCTACGGAGCCGGGGAGACCCAGTACTTC.

This clonotype came up a few times. V gene TRBV5-6 combines with J gene TRBJ1-2, with 7 bases aligning to TRBD1. Per germline, CDR1 SGHDT and CDR2 YYEEEE. V lost 6 bases, J lost 5 bases, and 10 bases stayed unmatched. The CDR3 consists of 14 residues. DNA for the CDR3: TGTGCCAGCACCACCACGGACAGGAATTATGGCTACACCTTC. Protein sequence: CASTTTDRNYGYTF.

This clonotype showed up just a few times. This rearrangement joins TRBV11-2 to TRBJ2-2; TRBD1 agrees at 8 bases. CDR3 size: 16 residues. V gave up 1 base and J gave up 7 bases; unmatched junction bases: 8. CDR1 is SGHAT and CDR2 is FQNNGV in the germline V gene. The CDR3 bases are TGTGCCAGCAGCTTAGGGACAGGGTCTCAGGACGGGGAGCTGTTTTTT. Translating it yields CASSLGTGSQDGELFF. The variable domain in full, with the rest retrieved from reference TRBV11-2 and TRBJ2-2, is EAGVAQSPRYKIIEKRQSVAFWCNPISGHATLYWYQQILGQGPKLLIQFQNNGVVDDSQLPKDRFSAERLKGVDSTLKIQPAKLEDSAVYLCASSLGTGSQDGELFFGEGSRLTVL.

The count of this clonotype is one. This sequence joins TRBV4-2 and TRBJ1-4, with TRBD1 identical over 9 bases. Trimming at V came to 4 bases and at J to 8 bases, leaving 5 bases not matched to a gene. The CDR3 has 14 residues. Germline-derived CDR1 and CDR2 are LGHNA and YNFKEQ. CDR3 region: CASSPRTGEEKLFF. The CDR3 nucleotides read TGTGCCAGCAGCCCGCGGACAGGGGAGGAAAAACTGTTTTTT.

The J gene is TRBJ1-1, the V gene TRBV7-2; tentative D call: TRBD1 (5 bases). CDR3 length: 18 residues. Per germline, CDR1 SGHTA and CDR2 FQGNSA. Deletions cut 5 bases from V and 2 bases from J, with 24 bases between. The CDR3 nucleotides read TGTGCCAGCAGCCCCCGGGCCGGGAGGGGAAGGGAAAACACTGAAGCTTTCTTT. Its protein product is CASSPRAGRGRENTEAFF. The full variable domain, completed using reference TRBV7-2 and TRBJ1-1, is GAGVSQSPSNKVTEKGKDVELRCDPISGHTALYWYRQSLGQGLEFLIYFQGNSAPDKSGLPSDRFSAERTGGSVSTLTIQRTQQEDSAVYLCASSPRAGRGRENTEAFFGQGTRLTVV.

The rearrangement joins TRBV4-1 to TRBJ1-2, with D unresolved. CDR3 length equals 13 residues. The V gene's germline CDR1 is MGHRA and CDR2 YSYEKL. Deletions cut 1 base from V and 8 bases from J, with 11 bases between. CDR3 amino acids: CASSQGGWKGYTF. The CDR3 nucleotides read TGCGCCAGCAGCCAAGGAGGGTGGAAGGGCTACACCTTC.

This clonotype has only a few counts. The chain recombines TRBV20-1 with TRBJ2-1; 8 bases agree with TRBD2. The CDR3 has 15 amino acids. Losses at the gene ends were 6 bases for V and 5 bases for J; bases not matched to a gene: 12. Germline-derived CDR1 and CDR2 are DFQATT and SNEGSKA (reference sequence). The CDR3 is CSALNRRGAHNEQFF. The DNA of the CDR3 is TGCAGTGCGCTCAACCGGCGGGGGGCCCACAATGAGCAGTTCTTC.

The chain couples TRBV21-1 to TRBJ2-1; the D call in the table, TRBD1, was not verified against the DNA. TRBV21-1 has pseudogene status. This CDR3 is built from 12 residues. CDR3 sequence reads: CASLWGGDEQFF. CDR3 sequence (DNA): TGTGCCAGCTTATGGGGGGGTGATGAGCAGTTCTTC.

This clonotype turned up a few times. An end of the junction differs from the germline gene, which may be a read error. The V and J genes are TRBV5-8 and TRBJ2-1; 8 nucleotides line up with TRBD1. There are 16 residues in the CDR3. CDR1 and CDR2 (germline): SGHTS, YDEGEE. CDR3: CASSLPGTGAYNEQFF. In DNA, the CDR3 is TGTGCCAGCAGCTTGCCCGGGACAGGAGCCTATAATGAGCAGTTCTTC.

V and J are TRBV12-2 and TRBJ2-5; the D call in the table, TRBD1, was not verified against the DNA. TRBV12-2 is shown as a pseudogene. CDR3 length equals 17 residues. CDR3: CASRLVSGMRGKETQYF. The CDR3, as DNA: TGTGCAAGTCGCCTGGTGTCAGGGATGAGAGGGAAAGAGACCCAGTACTTC.

This clonotype was seen only a few times. The rearrangement uses TRBV7-2 and TRBJ2-5; TRBD2 matches 8 bases. CDR3 length: 15 amino acids. Germline CDR1 and CDR2: SGHTA and FQGNSA. The J segment lost 5 bases and the V segment lost 5 bases, leaving 10 bases of the junction unmatched. CDR3 DNA sequence: TGTGCCAGCAGCCGGCGACGGGGGGGCCGGGAGACCCAGTACTTC. It is translated as CASSRRRGGRETQYF. The whole variable domain, filled in from reference TRBV7-2 and TRBJ2-5, reads GAGVSQSPSNKVTEKGKDVELRCDPISGHTALYWYRQSLGQGLEFLIYFQGNSAPDKSGLPSDRFSAERTGGSVSTLTIQRTQQEDSAVYLCASSRRRGGRETQYFGPGTRLLVL.